The rows below give T cell receptor beta chains drawn from one sample of a study of pediatric ulcerative colitis. Measured with immunoSEQ multiplex PCR; TCRdb has only the in-frame clones, and not every one. The data contain 40,000 to 55,000 clones, 60% to 85% of them singletons. Material: gut tissue. These receptors came from a girl between 5 and 17 years old with moderate ulcerative colitis. CDR3s include the opening cysteine and the closing phenylalanine or tryptophan. The order of the fields is V gene, clone size, CDR3 protein. The size of a clone is reported for some rows only, either as once, few or many, or as a class for expanded clones.

TRBV7-2	.	CASSLGIAGAYEQYF
TRBV28	.	CASSSGFLYEQYF
TRBV9	.	CASSFGALSGNTIYF
TRBV23-1	.	CATLLGRQYEQYF
TRBV29-1	.	CSARHGTRRETQYF
TRBV5-4	.	CASSLIRGTNTGELFF
TRBV6-5	.	CASSYGQGAGANVLTF
TRBV21-1	.	CATNGGGPLGYQPQHF
TRBV15	.	CATSREGNSPLHF
TRBV19	.	CASKRRGGYYQETQYF
TRBV25-1	.	CASSSPTDTMNTEAFF
TRBV5-1	.	CASSFQGLDYGYTF
TRBV28	few	CASRPKGINEKLFF
TRBV18	.	CASSPVGSAGELFF
TRBV15	once	CATSSDLKEAFF
TRBV11-3	.	CASSPGTGVRLEQYF
TRBV27	.	CASSLSRRSNGYTF
TRBV7-9	.	CASNRQVNDEQYF
TRBV6-1	.	CASSSPAGGSYEQYF
TRBV6-5	.	CASRLGGNTEAFF
TRBV2	once	CASSLKAGGGHEQYF
TRBV27	.	CASSLLGSNQPQHF
TRBV13	once	CASSKEGQGWTEAFF
TRBV28	.	CASSRLAGGPQFF
TRBV9	.	CASTPGTRVNNEQFF
TRBV5-1	.	CASSSDFYEQYF
TRBV5-1	.	CASSFWVRSYEQYF
TRBV9	.	CASGSSPVGPTNEKLFF
TRBV11-3	few	CASSSGYRGVPEQYF
TRBV28	.	CASSWGLSTDTQYF
TRBV5-1	.	CASSLGRETEAFF
TRBV6-6	.	CASSLTTANTEAFF
TRBV15	.	CATSRGTGAEAFF
TRBV6-5	.	CASRLAGGLYEQYF
TRBV28	.	CASSWGTDYGYTF
TRBV5-1	.	CASSLGSGRQSGETQYF
TRBV7-2	.	CASSLETGSYEQFF
TRBV28	.	CASRPSPSFDRSDYNEQFF
TRBV21-1	few	CAGGGHYSDSPLHF
TRBV19	.	CASSLGTGRIETQYF
TRBV9	.	CASSLVGGPGTEAFF
TRBV6-5	.	CASSSPGQGALEQYF
TRBV7-3	.	CASGPSNRAGELFF
TRBV4-3	.	CASSRTQGALNGYTF
TRBV2	.	CASSEAGFSGANVLTF
TRBV2	.	CASSAVHRYGNEQFF
TRBV18	.	CASSPSRGIQEKLFF
TRBV19	.	CASSSRTSSRNQPQHF
TRBV5-3	.	CARSCRCAWGSGNEKLFF
TRBV4-1	.	CASSQDRGLAPGYEQYF
TRBV20-1	.	CSARDIYGYTF
TRBV7-7	.	CASSLEVFGPQHF
TRBV4-3	.	CASSQDLRIPGTEAFF
TRBV2	.	CASRVRMDTEAFF
TRBV4-1	.	CASSQGWRDSDTQYF
TRBV27	.	CASSLSYRGQGSYPYEQYF
TRBV7-6	once	CASSLYDRHNEQFF